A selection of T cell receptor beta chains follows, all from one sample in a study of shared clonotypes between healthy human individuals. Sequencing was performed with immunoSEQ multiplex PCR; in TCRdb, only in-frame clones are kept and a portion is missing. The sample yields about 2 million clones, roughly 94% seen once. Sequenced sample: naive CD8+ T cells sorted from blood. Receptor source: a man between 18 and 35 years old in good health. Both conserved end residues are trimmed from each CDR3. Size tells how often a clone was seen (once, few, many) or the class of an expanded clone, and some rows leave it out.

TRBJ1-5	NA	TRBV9	ASSAGGSNQPQH
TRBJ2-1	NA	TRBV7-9	ASSLAGRVAGYNEQF
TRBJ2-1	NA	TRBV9	ASSVGDDEQF
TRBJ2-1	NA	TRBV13	ASSLRMGQHEQF
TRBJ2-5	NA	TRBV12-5	ASGLGTGRETQY
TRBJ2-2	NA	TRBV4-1	ASSPQLAGATGELF
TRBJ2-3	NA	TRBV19	ASSMIGWDTQY
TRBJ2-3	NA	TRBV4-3	ASSQTGGPTMYTDTQY
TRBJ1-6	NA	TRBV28	ASSFQWAYNSPLH
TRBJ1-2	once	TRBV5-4	ASSLELGQGADGYT
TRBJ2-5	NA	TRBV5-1	ASNVWVSGQGMETQY
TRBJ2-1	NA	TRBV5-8	ASTRVIGSYDEQF
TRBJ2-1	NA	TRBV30	AWSPTRTSGGWSSYNEQF
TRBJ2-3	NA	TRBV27	ASSWGEAGNTDTQY
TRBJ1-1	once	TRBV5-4	ASSQQGTEAF
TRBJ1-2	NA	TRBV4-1	ASSQDPWQAPYGYT
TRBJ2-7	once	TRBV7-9	ASSDGTSGITSYEQY
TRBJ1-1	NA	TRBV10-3	AISEGDTEAF
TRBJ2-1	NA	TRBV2	ASSEATSGIGAGEQF
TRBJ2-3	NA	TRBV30	AWAPNTDTQY
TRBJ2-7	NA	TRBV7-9	ASSLERSSRPYEQY
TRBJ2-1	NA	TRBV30	AWSPTYTEYNEQF
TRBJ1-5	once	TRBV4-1	ASSQGQGQSNQPQH
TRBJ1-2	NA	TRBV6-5	ASSYRGQGNYGYT
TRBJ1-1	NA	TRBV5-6	ASSFSGSNTEAF
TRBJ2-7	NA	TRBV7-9	ASSEGTSGGRAYEQY
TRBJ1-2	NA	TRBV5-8	ASSFTGNYGYT
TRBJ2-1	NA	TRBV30	AWKREGLNEQF
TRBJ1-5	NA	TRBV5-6	ASSFEGAQPQH
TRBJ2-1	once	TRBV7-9	ASRPPIPSQGANEQF
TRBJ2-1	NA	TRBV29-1	SVLLAGVGNEQF